This TCR beta chain originates from a study of cytomegalovirus exposure and HLA in healthy donors. With 4 bases clipped from V and 7 bases from J, the junction kept 12 bases outside the gene matches. This CDR3 comprises 16 residues. Germline V gene data show CDR1 as ENHRY and CDR2 as SYGVKD. Sequenced by immunoSEQ multiplex PCR; TCRdb stores in-frame clones only, minus some. Of under 200,000 clones listed, about nine tenths are singletons. The V and J genes are TRBV10-3 and TRBJ2-1; 8 bases fit TRBD2. The specimen was PBMCs. This TCR came from a man between 18 and 35 years old in good health and CMV-seropositive. In nucleotides, the CDR3 is TGTGCCATCAGTGGAGGGAGGGGACTAGGGCCGAATGAGCAGTTCTTC. The encoded protein is CAISGGRGLGPNEQFF.